The 22 T cell receptor beta chains below were found in one sample sequenced in a study of molecular identifiers for immune sequencing clone quantification. One entry per CDR3 protein, called by TCRdb with MiXCR from the PCR reads. The data contain about 640,000 distinct CDR3 sequences, 20% of them singletons. Sequenced input: naive CD8+ T cells from blood, with Jurkat cell RNA spiked in. As for subset: FACS-sorted CD8+CD4-CCR7+CD45RA+ naive T cells. The receptors here all came from a human donor in good health. Some libraries in this study had Jurkat cell RNA spiked in.

This clonotype was observed many times. The chain couples TRBV2 to TRBJ2-2, with D possibly TRBD2 on 6 matching bases. This CDR3 has 16 amino acids. Germline-derived CDR1 and CDR2 are SNHLY and FYNNEI. Trimming removed 0 bases from V and 7 bases from J, with 15 bases in between. The CDR3 DNA is TGTGCCAGCAGTGAAGCCATCGGGAGTTCAATCGGGGAGCTGTTTTTT. Amino acid sequence: CASSEAIGSSIGELFF.

This clonotype was observed a handful of times. This chain joins TRBV5-6 and TRBJ2-3, with 13 bases identical to TRBD2. The junction had 12 bases not matched to a gene; V was cut back by 0 bases and J by 5 bases. CDR3 length: 19 amino acids. Germline V gene data show CDR1 as SGHDT and CDR2 as YYEEEE. CDR3 loop: CASSLEWTSGRALRDTQYF. The CDR3 coding sequence is TGTGCCAGCAGCTTGGAGTGGACTAGCGGGAGAGCTTTGAGAGATACGCAGTATTTT.

Turning to this clonotype: A much larger clone is a single base away; this may be a read error. The chain employs TRBV11-2 and TRBJ2-1; either TRBD1 or TRBD2 may fit D (5 bases each). Germline V gene lookup returns CDR1 SGHAT and CDR2 FQNNGV. The CDR3 runs 17 residues. The CDR3 nucleotides are TGTGCCAGCAGCTTATCCCTGAACCGGGACGGTTACAATGAGCAGTCCTTC. Its translation: CASSLSLNRDGYNEQSF.

The chain links TRBV4-3 to TRBJ2-3; no clear D. The germline CDR1 and CDR2 sequences are LGHNA and YSLEER. Trimming removed 1 base from V and 4 bases from J, with 12 bases in between. CDR3 size: 15 residues. In nucleotides, the CDR3 is TGCGCCAGCAGCCAAGGAGTTGGCTGGGCAGATACGCAGTATTTT. Its translation is CASSQGVGWADTQYF.

This clonotype showed up many times. This chain links TRBV30 with TRBJ1-5, with 7 bases lining up with TRBD1. CDR3 length: 14 residues. The V and J ends lost 3 bases and 7 bases, in that order; junction bases with no gene match: 9. Germline V gene lookup returns CDR1 GTSNPN and CDR2 SVGIG (reference sequence). The CDR3 loop is CAWRSRGEGQPQHF. CDR3 sequence (DNA): TGTGCCTGGAGGAGCAGGGGGGAAGGCCAGCCCCAGCATTTT.

This clonotype has a count of ten or more. V gene TRBV6-2 or TRBV6-3 combines with J gene TRBJ2-3; 8 bases are shared with TRBD1. CDR1 is MNHEY, CDR2 SVGEGT, per germline. The CDR3 extends over 16 amino acids. V shed 5 bases and J 3 bases; nucleotides not matched to a gene: 10. CDR3 sequence: CASSRRTGGLTDTQYF. CDR3 DNA sequence: TGTGCCAGCAGTCGACGAACAGGGGGTTTGACAGATACGCAGTATTTT.

In this sample, this clonotype turned up a few times. The CDR3 carries no conserved terminal phenylalanine or tryptophan, so it likely arises from a read error. V gene TRBV27 combines with J gene TRBJ1-1; possibly TRBD1 for D (5 bases). Germline V gene sequence: CDR1 MNHEY, CDR2 SMNVEV (reference sequence). V was cut by 3 bases and J by 7 bases, with 24 bases left in between. This CDR3 is built from 17 residues. The CDR3 reads CASSLVPGPGLFLEAFL. The CDR3 region has the DNA TGTGCCAGCAGTTTGGTCCCCGGGCCGGGGCTCTTCCTTGAAGCTTTCCTT.

The table lists this clonotype with a few counts. The gene calls are TRBV13 and TRBJ2-7; D not resolved. V shed 1 base and J shed 2 bases, with 9 bases lying between them. The CDR3 is 14 amino acids. Germline loops: CDR1 PRHDT, CDR2 FYEKMQ (reference sequence). DNA of the CDR3: TGTGCCAGCAGCTTAGCGGAAATGCCCTACGAGCAGTACTTC. Translated, it gives CASSLAEMPYEQYF.

This clonotype was seen repeatedly, ten times or more. The V gene is TRBV7-9, the J gene TRBJ2-7; 12 bases are a match to TRBD2. Trimming cost V 1 base and J 5 bases; bases outside gene matches: 15. CDR1 is SEHNR, CDR2 FQNEAQ, per germline (reference sequence). This CDR3 has 19 residues. CDR3 nucleotide sequence: TGTGCCAGCAGCTTAGTGGGGATTACTAGCGGGGGGACCGGAGACGAGCAGTACTTC. This gives the protein CASSLVGITSGGTGDEQYF.

This clonotype occurred many times. The chain carries TRBV7-9 and TRBJ2-1; a weak D match, TRBD2 (6 bases). This CDR3 comprises 16 residues. The V end lost 5 bases, the J end lost 8 bases, and 22 bases lay between the germline ends. From germline, CDR1 is SEHNR and CDR2 FQNEAQ (reference sequence). The CDR3 DNA is TGTGCCAGCAGCCCGAGACCCGGGACTCCCTCCGATGAGCAGTTCTTC. Translation gives CASSPRPGTPSDEQFF.

At least ten counts were recorded for this clonotype. The chain combines TRBV27 with TRBJ1-1; TRBD1 is a possible D gene (6 bases). This CDR3 contains 14 residues. V gave up 5 bases and J gave up 2 bases, with 12 bases separating them. CDR1 MNHEY and CDR2 SMNVEV come from the germline V gene (reference sequence). Here the CDR3 DNA reads TGTGCCAGCAGTGTGAGGGGGAGTAACACTGAAGCTTTCTTT. It codes for CASSVRGSNTEAFF.

The count of this clonotype is one. The chain recombines TRBV7-2 with TRBJ1-1; TRBD1 matches 8 bases. The CDR3 totals 15 residues. The V and J ends lost 7 bases and 5 bases, in that order; junction bases with no gene match: 12. Germline CDR1 SGHTA, CDR2 FQGNSA. The DNA of the CDR3 is TGTGCCAGCATCCTTCCAGGGGGCGTTAGGACTGAAGCTTTCTTT. Its protein product is CASILPGGVRTEAFF.

The V call is TRBV11-2, the J call TRBJ2-1; D unclear. Per the germline V gene, CDR1 is SGHAT and CDR2 is FQNNGV. V was shortened by 6 bases and J by 1 base, with 13 bases between the two germline ends. This CDR3 is 15 amino acids long. The DNA for the CDR3 is TGTGCCAGCAGTTCTGATTACTCGTCCTACAATGAGCAGTTCTTC. Residues: CASSSDYSSYNEQFF.

To note about this clonotype: The junction shows a germline mismatch at one end, possibly a read error. The rearrangement links TRBV28 to TRBJ2-7; TRBD2 matches 10 bases. Germline CDR1 and CDR2: MDHEN and SYDVKM. The length of the CDR3 is 15 residues. CDR3 protein: CAGSFRGLANHEQYF. The CDR3 bases are TGTGCCGGCAGTTTTAGGGGACTAGCGAACCACGAGCAGTACTTC.

V is TRBV13 and J is TRBJ1-1; 7 bases fit TRBD1. CDR1 is PRHDT and CDR2 is FYEKMQ in the germline V gene (reference sequence). CDR3 length equals 13 residues. Trimming took 10 bases from V and 1 from J; bases not matched to a gene: 6. CDR3 amino acids: CATRQGPNTEAFF. The CDR3 nucleotides are TGTGCCACCAGACAGGGCCCGAACACTGAAGCTTTCTTT. Full variable domain (outside the CDR3, taken from reference TRBV13 and TRBJ1-1): AAGVIQSPRHLIKEKRETATLKCYPIPRHDTVYWYQQGPGQDPQFLISFYEKMQSDKGSIPDRFSAQQFSDYHSELNMSSLELGDSALYFCATRQGPNTEAFFGQGTRLTVV.

This clonotype was recorded at least ten times. The chain is built from TRBV7-9 and TRBJ2-5; D is perhaps TRBD2 (6 bases). The CDR3 length is 15 residues. Germline loops: CDR1 SEHNR, CDR2 FQNEAQ (reference sequence). V dropped 5 bases and J dropped 2 bases, with 15 bases sitting between them. CDR3 DNA sequence: TGTGCCAGCAGCCCGGGGGACGGGCAACAAGAGACCCAGTACTTC. This encodes CASSPGDGQQETQYF.

This clonotype was found many times. The J gene is TRBJ2-5, the V gene TRBV13, with 8 bases identical to TRBD2. The CDR3 totals 15 residues. V gave up 1 base and J gave up 6 bases; unmatched junction bases: 7. Germline assignment: CDR1 PRHDT and CDR2 FYEKMQ (reference sequence). CDR3 amino acids: CASSLAEVAGKTQYF. CDR3 nucleotides: TGTGCCAGCAGCTTAGCGGAGGTAGCGGGGAAGACCCAGTACTTC.

A word on this clonotype: This could be a read error, since a much larger clone is one nucleotide away. The chain recombines TRBV20-1 with TRBJ2-7; D is undetermined. The germline gives CDR1 DFQATT, CDR2 SNEGSKA (reference sequence). Trimming pared 5 bases from V and 6 bases from J, leaving 11 bases between. The CDR3 loop spans 11 amino acids. CDR3 sequence reads: CSAWQLGEQYF. CDR3 bases: TGCAGTGCTTGGCAGCTTGGCGAGCAGTACTTC.

This clonotype has at least ten counts. The V gene is TRBV7-2, the J gene TRBJ2-3; 13 bases align to TRBD2. The germline CDR1 and CDR2 sequences are SGHTA and FQGNSA. CDR3 length: 18 residues. Trimming cost V 1 base and J 5 bases; bases outside gene matches: 9. In DNA form, the CDR3 reads TGTGCCAGCAGCTTAGTGGGAGTACTAGCGGGGGGGCAAGATACGCAGTATTTT. Translated, it gives CASSLVGVLAGGQDTQYF. Variable domain in full (rest from reference TRBV7-2 and TRBJ2-3): GAGVSQSPSNKVTEKGKDVELRCDPISGHTALYWYRQSLGQGLEFLIYFQGNSAPDKSGLPSDRFSAERTGGSVSTLTIQRTQQEDSAVYLCASSLVGVLAGGQDTQYFGPGTRLTVL.

At least ten counts were recorded for this clonotype. The chain is built from TRBV4-1 and TRBJ2-3; D not resolved. Trimming stripped 1 base from V and 2 bases from J, with 10 bases between. The germline gives CDR1 MGHRA, CDR2 YSYEKL. The CDR3 has 15 amino acids. CDR3 DNA: TGCGCCAGCAGCCAAGCTCAGGAGAACACAGATACGCAGTATTTT. Translated, it gives CASSQAQENTDTQYF.

In this sample, this clonotype turned up many times. The rearrangement uses TRBV12-3 or TRBV12-4 and TRBJ2-3; D unclear. This CDR3 comprises 12 residues. Trimming stripped 6 bases from V and 6 bases from J, with 10 bases between. CDR3 amino acids: CASRVPSDTQYF. The CDR3 DNA reads as TGTGCCAGCAGGGTACCCTCGGATACGCAGTATTTT.

On this clonotype itself: A much larger clone differs from this one at a single base, so this may be a read error. V is TRBV20-1 and J is TRBJ2-3; TRBD2 matches at 14 bases. The CDR3 runs 18 residues. The germline V gene has CDR1 DFQATT and CDR2 SNEGSKA (reference sequence). This CDR3 reads CSANSGLAGEAGTNTQYF. CDR3 coding DNA: TGCAGTGCCAATTCGGGACTAGCGGGAGAAGCTGGCACAAATACGCAGTATTTT.